This T cell receptor (beta chain) stems from a study of beta chain features in type 1 diabetes. Findings and caveats of the study: Type 1 diabetes patients had moderately but significantly shorter TCRB CDR3s in all four CD4+ subsets.

Germline V gene sequence: CDR1 SGHDT, CDR2 YYEEEE. The V gene lost 4 bases and the J gene lost 0 bases, with 13 bases spanning the gap. This CDR3 region has 15 residues. In the case of this clone: Its antigen remains unknown.

Of the isolated RNA, all was reverse transcribed, and so the sequenced material was expressed TCRB transcripts. Assay used: immunoSEQ multiplex PCR; TCRdb lists only in-frame clones, some missing. The sample has under 800,000 clones; about a sixth are singletons. Sequenced: naive CD4+ T cells from blood. The J gene is TRBJ1-1, the V gene TRBV5-6; D call uncertain. The receptor's source is a man younger than 30 in good health. The CDR3 bases are TGTGCCAGCAGCCCCGACCTCCTTTTGAACACTGAAGCTTTCTTT. It yields the protein CASSPDLLLNTEAFF.